This T cell receptor (beta chain) was identified in a study of cytotoxic CD8 clonotypes in ibrutinib-treated CLL. The V gene's germline CDR1 is SNHLY and CDR2 FYNNEI. With 5 bases clipped from V and 9 bases from J, the junction kept 5 bases outside the gene matches. The CDR3 loop spans 13 amino acids. Study-wide results and caveats: Clonality at baseline surpassed age-matched healthy donors and tracked circulating CD8+ T-cell counts. Sustained-remission and progressing patients had different sampling times.

Generated by immunoSEQ multiplex PCR, the TCRdb table keeps only in-frame clones and is missing some. The table has 150,000 to 200,000 clones, nearly 90% seen once; the top ten hold about 2.9%. Remarks on this clone: Its specificity is not known.

PBMCs that had been cryopreserved were the source of 2 to 2.5 micrograms of genomic DNA for TCR beta libraries. The receptor was isolated from a human donor with chronic lymphocytic leukemia. Sequenced material: PBMCs, taken at disease progression, from a patient treated with ibrutinib. This chain links TRBV2 with TRBJ2-1; 9 nucleotides line up with TRBD1. CDR3 in amino acids: CASSTGGWGEQFF. As DNA, the CDR3 is TGTGCCAGCAGTACAGGGGGCTGGGGTGAGCAGTTCTTC. Using reference TRBV2 and TRBJ2-1 for the parts outside the CDR3, the full variable domain is EPEVTQTPSHQVTQMGQEVILRCVPISNHLYFYWYRQILGQKVEFLVSFYNNEISEKSEIFDDQFSVERPDGSNFTLKIRSTKLEDSAMYFCASSTGGWGEQFFGPGTRLTVL.